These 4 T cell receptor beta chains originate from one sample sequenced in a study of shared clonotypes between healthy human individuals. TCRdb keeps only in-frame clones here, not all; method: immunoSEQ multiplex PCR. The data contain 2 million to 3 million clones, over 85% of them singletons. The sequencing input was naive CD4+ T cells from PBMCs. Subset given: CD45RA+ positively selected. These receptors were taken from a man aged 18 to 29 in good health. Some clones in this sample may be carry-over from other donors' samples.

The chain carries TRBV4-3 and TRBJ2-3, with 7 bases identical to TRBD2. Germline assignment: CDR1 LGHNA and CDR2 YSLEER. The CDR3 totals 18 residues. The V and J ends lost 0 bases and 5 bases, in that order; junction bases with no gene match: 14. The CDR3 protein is CASSQDLGLAGAKDTQYF. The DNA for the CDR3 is TGCGCCAGCAGCCAAGACCTTGGGTTGGCGGGAGCTAAAGATACGCAGTATTTT.

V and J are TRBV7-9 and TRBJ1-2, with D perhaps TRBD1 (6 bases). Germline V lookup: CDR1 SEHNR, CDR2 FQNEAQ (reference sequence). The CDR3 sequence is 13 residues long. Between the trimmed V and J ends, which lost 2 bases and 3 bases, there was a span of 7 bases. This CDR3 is CASSLWTDYGYTF. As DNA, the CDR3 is TGTGCCAGCAGCTTATGGACAGACTATGGCTACACCTTC.

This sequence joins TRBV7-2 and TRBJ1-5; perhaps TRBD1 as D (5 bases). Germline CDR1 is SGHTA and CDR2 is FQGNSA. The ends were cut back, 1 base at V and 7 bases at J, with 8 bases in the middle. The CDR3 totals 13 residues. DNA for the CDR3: TGTGCCAGCAGCTTAGTGGGGCAGCAGCCCCAGCATTTT. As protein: CASSLVGQQPQHF.

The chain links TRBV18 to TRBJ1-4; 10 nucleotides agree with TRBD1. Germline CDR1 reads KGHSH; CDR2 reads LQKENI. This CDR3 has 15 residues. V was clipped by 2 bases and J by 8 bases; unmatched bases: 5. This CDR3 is CASSPGTGAEEKLFF. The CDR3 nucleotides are TGTGCCAGCTCACCAGGGACAGGGGCGGAAGAAAAACTGTTTTTT.